Below, 18 T cell receptor beta chains from the same sample are listed, as sequenced in a study of cytomegalovirus exposure and HLA in healthy donors. Sequenced by immunoSEQ multiplex PCR; TCRdb stores in-frame clones only, minus some. The sample consists of 100,000 to 150,000 clones, around nine tenths of them appearing once. Sequenced: PBMCs. These receptors all stem from a woman aged 18-29 years in good health and CMV-seronegative.

This chain links TRBV11-2 with TRBJ2-2; 9 bases fit TRBD1. V gave up 6 bases and J gave up 1 base; unmatched junction bases: 3. CDR3 length: 15 residues. From germline, CDR1 is SGHAT and CDR2 FQNNGV. The CDR3 sequence: CASRWGQGNTGELFF. The CDR3 DNA is TGTGCCAGCAGGTGGGGACAGGGGAACACCGGGGAGCTGTTTTTT.

The rearrangement links TRBV29-1 to TRBJ2-1, with 9 bases fitting TRBD2. Per the germline V gene, CDR1 is SQVTM and CDR2 is ANQGSEA. The CDR3 sequence is 13 residues long. The CDR3 sequence: CRGGGGGLVEQFF. The DNA for the CDR3 is TGCCGCGGGGGGGGCGGGGGGCTTGTTGAGCAGTTCTTC.

The chain employs TRBV7-8 and TRBJ2-1; 10 bases are shared with TRBD2. The ends lost 1 base at V and 8 bases at J; junction bases unmatched: 11. Germline V gene data show CDR1 as SGHVS and CDR2 as FQNEAQ. This CDR3 comprises 17 residues. In DNA, the CDR3 is TGTGCCAGCAGCTTAGTGTCTAGCGGGAGCCGCTTCTATGAGCAGTTCTTC. Translation: CASSLVSSGSRFYEQFF.

J is TRBJ2-1 and V is TRBV9, with TRBD2 identical over 8 bases. The ends lost 1 base at V and 6 bases at J; junction bases unmatched: 0. The CDR3 spans 13 residues. Germline CDR1 and CDR2: SGDLS and YYNGEE. The CDR3 loop is CASSVTSGNEQFF. The DNA for the CDR3 is TGTGCCAGCAGCGTAACTAGCGGCAATGAGCAGTTCTTC.

The rearrangement joins TRBV6-5 to TRBJ1-4; no definite D call. Trimming cost V 10 bases and J 5 bases, with 17 bases left between them. Germline V gene lookup returns CDR1 MNHEY and CDR2 SVGAGI. The CDR3 sequence is 14 residues long. CDR3 in DNA: TGTGCCACCATGGATCCGGGTTCCAATGAAAAACTGTTTTTT. Translating it yields CATMDPGSNEKLFF.

The chain links TRBV28 to TRBJ1-5; 8 bases are shared with TRBD1. Per the germline V gene, CDR1 is MDHEN and CDR2 is SYDVKM. The CDR3 sequence is 13 residues long. With 5 bases clipped from V and 7 bases from J, the junction kept 4 bases outside the gene matches. The CDR3 region is CASSDRGEQPQHF. CDR3 DNA sequence: TGTGCCAGCAGTGACAGGGGTGAGCAGCCCCAGCATTTT.

This chain uses TRBV7-6 with TRBJ1-2, with TRBD1 identical over 8 bases. V lost 5 bases, J lost 1 base, and 6 bases stayed unmatched. Germline V gives CDR1 SGHVS, CDR2 FNYEAQ. The CDR3 extends over 15 amino acids. The CDR3 sequence is CASSPGTGSNYGYTF. CDR3 DNA sequence: TGTGCCAGCAGCCCCGGGACAGGAAGTAACTATGGCTACACCTTC.

The chain carries TRBV4-1 and TRBJ1-2; 11 bases line up with TRBD1. The CDR3 has 17 residues. Germline lookup yields CDR1 MGHRA and CDR2 YSYEKL. V lost 1 base to trimming and J lost 2 bases; unmatched junction nucleotides: 6. The CDR3 sequence is CASSQVLRTGGNYGYTF. The DNA for the CDR3 is TGCGCCAGCAGCCAAGTGTTGAGGACAGGGGGCAACTATGGCTACACCTTC.

V gene TRBV27 combines with J gene TRBJ2-1; D remains unclear. Trimming removed 3 bases from V and 9 bases from J, with 21 bases in between. This CDR3 spans 16 amino acids. CDR1 and CDR2 from the germline V gene are MNHEY and SMNVEV (reference sequence). DNA for the CDR3: TGTGCCAGCAGTTTGGCCAAAAGTCCCCTACAGCCTGAGCAGTTCTTC. This sequence encodes CASSLAKSPLQPEQFF.

This chain connects TRBV5-1 to TRBJ2-2, with D unclear. There are 14 residues in the CDR3. The V end lost 5 bases, the J end lost 0 bases, and 8 bases lay between the germline ends. Germline CDR1 reads SGHRS; CDR2 reads YFSETQ. In DNA, the CDR3 is TGCGCCAGCAGGGCTCCCTCGAACACCGGGGAGCTGTTTTTT. The encoded protein is CASRAPSNTGELFF.

This clone appeared a single time. The chain uses TRBV10-2 and TRBJ2-5; 7 positions agree with TRBD1. The CDR3 runs to 13 residues. Germline V lookup: CDR1 WSHSY, CDR2 SAAADI. The junction had 4 bases not matched to a gene; V was cut back by 6 bases and J by 3 bases. The CDR3, as DNA: TGCGCCAGCAGACGACAGGGAAAAGAGACCCAGTACTTC. Its translation: CASRRQGKETQYF.

This clone has just one count. The rearrangement links TRBV5-6 to TRBJ2-3; 12 nucleotides agree with TRBD2. V was pared by 1 base and J by 5 bases, with 5 bases of the junction left unmatched. The CDR3 loop spans 16 amino acids. The germline V gene has CDR1 SGHDT and CDR2 YYEEEE. The DNA for the CDR3 is TGTGCCAGCAGCTTGATCCCTAGCGGGGGGGTAGATACGCAGTATTTT. Translation: CASSLIPSGGVDTQYF.

This chain joins TRBV9 and TRBJ1-1, with D possibly matching TRBD1 (5 bases). This CDR3 is 13 amino acids long. V shed 2 bases and J shed 4 bases, with 9 bases lying between them. Germline V gene data show CDR1 as SGDLS and CDR2 as YYNGEE. CDR3 sequence reads: CASSVMGGTEAFF. In DNA form, the CDR3 reads TGTGCCAGCAGCGTTATGGGGGGCACTGAAGCTTTCTTT. The whole variable domain, remainder taken from reference TRBV9 and TRBJ1-1, is DSGVTQTPKHLITATGQRVTLRCSPRSGDLSVYWYQQSLDQGLQFLIQYYNGEERAKGNILERFSAQQFPDLHSELNLSSLELGDSALYFCASSVMGGTEAFFGQGTRLTVV.

The chain joins TRBV19 to TRBJ1-5; D not resolved. V was trimmed by 3 bases and J by 4 bases, leaving 10 bases between them. Germline V gives CDR1 LNHDA, CDR2 SQIVND (reference sequence). The CDR3 contains 14 residues. The CDR3 reads CASSILSSNQPQHF. The CDR3 region has the DNA TGTGCCAGTAGTATTCTGAGTTCGAATCAGCCCCAGCATTTT.

The chain employs TRBV27 and TRBJ1-5, with D unclear. With 6 bases removed from V and 4 bases from J, the gap between germline ends came to 7 bases. Germline loops: CDR1 MNHEY, CDR2 SMNVEV (reference sequence). This CDR3 comprises 12 residues. CDR3 in DNA: TGTGCCAGCAGGTCCGGGAATCAGCCCCAGCATTTT. It codes for CASRSGNQPQHF.

The genes are TRBV6-1 and TRBJ2-7; D is unresolved. In germline, CDR1 is MNHNS, CDR2 SASEGT. The V end lost 3 bases, the J end lost 6 bases, and 6 bases lay between the germline ends. This CDR3 comprises 11 residues. For the CDR3, the DNA is TGTGCCAGCAGTGACACCGGCGAGCAGTACTTC. Its translation is CASSDTGEQYF.

This clone was observed a single time. The chain employs TRBV15 and TRBJ2-3, with TRBD2 matching 11 bases. Germline CDR1 reads LNHNV; CDR2 reads YYDKDF (reference sequence). Losses at the gene ends were 3 bases for V and 6 bases for J; bases not matched to a gene: 8. This CDR3 region has 16 residues. CDR3 bases: TGTGCCACCAGCAGGGGAGGGACTAGCGGTGGGGATACGCAGTATTTT. Its translation: CATSRGGTSGGDTQYF.

This chain links TRBV28 with TRBJ2-5; possible D gene TRBD1, 6 bases. Trimming took off 6 bases at V and 5 bases at J, with 13 bases between the two ends. Germline CDR1 reads MDHEN; CDR2 reads SYDVKM. This CDR3 comprises 13 residues. CDR3 DNA: TGTGCCAGCAGGCTACAGGGAAGGGAGACCCAGTACTTC. This translates into CASRLQGRETQYF.